The T cell receptor (beta chain) described here comes from a study of Ad26.COV2.S vaccination and SARS-CoV-2 variants (dated by TCRdb to the early 2020s). For context, the study as a whole: Donors in the vaccine arm were drawn from COV1001, a multicentre, randomized, double-blind, placebo-controlled phase I-IIa trial testing Ad26.COV2.S in healthy adults. Dosing of Ad26.COV2.S was intramuscular, at either 5x10^10 or 1x10^11 viral particles, delivered as one shot or as two shots spaced 56 days apart. Sequencing of the TCRbeta repertoire served to evaluate the specificity and breadth of SARS-CoV-2-reactive T cell receptors following Ad26.COV2.S vaccination. A total of roughly 32 samples were included in the TCR-sequenced set, comprising roughly 19 Ad26.COV2.S vaccine recipients, 5 placebo recipients and 8 SARS-CoV-2 convalescent individuals. Trial participants were randomized into five groups of five: low-dose or high-dose Ad26.COV2.S given once or twice, or placebo on both occasions. Investigators remained blinded to trial group allocation during experiments and outcome assessment. The paper's findings and limits, for the study overall: Comparing responses between vaccine doses or regimens was not something the study was powered to do. According to the authors, total T cell responses may have been underestimated by the TCR breadth and depth analyses. Non-spike TCR breadth was comparable between vaccine and placebo recipients, consistent with the vaccine containing only spike. Higher spike-specific TCR breadth was observed in Ad26.COV2.S recipients than in placebo recipients (P = 0.0014). After vaccination, spike-specific CD8+ and CD4+ T cell responses were reported to show substantial breadth.

What the treatment or condition label conveys for this sample: 15 to 20 received Ad26.COV2.S at low or high dose, single or two shots; several received placebo; per-sample allocation not given. Repertoires of vaccine and placebo recipients were sequenced from samples collected on day 63 after the first injection. Between 29 July and 7 August 2020, Cohort 1b enrolled 25 adults aged 18-55 years at one site in Boston, USA. Ad26.COV2.S was a replication-incompetent adenovirus type 26 vector that expressed a prefusion-stabilized SARS-CoV-2 spike protein derived from the original Wuhan strain. Trimming costs V 1 base and J 0 bases, and their ends lie 3 bases apart. Counted from cysteine to phenylalanine, this CDR3 has 13 amino acids. Only CDR3 DNA remains: 39 bases, in frame from the first base. The germline V gene encodes CDR1 MNHEY and CDR2 SMNVEV (reference sequence). The immunoSEQ Assay was the method used to sequence TCRbeta CDR3 regions. After extraction, genomic DNA underwent amplification by bias-controlled multiplex PCR, followed by high-throughput sequencing. The original pipeline was this. To quantify the absolute abundance of every unique TCRbeta CDR3 region, sequences were collapsed and filtered. Usable DNA was measured by amplifying reference genes present in all nucleated cells, and TCRbeta template counts were normalized to that usable DNA to estimate T cell fraction. Repertoire TCRs were annotated as SARS-CoV-2-specific by exact matching of V gene, CDR3 amino acid sequence and J gene to a known reactive TCR set. The reference SARS-CoV-2 TCR set was obtained from MIRA and was filtered for enrichment in COVID-19-positive ImmuneCODE repertoires, whereby public or cross-reactive TCRs were removed. Using the MIRA antigens, annotated TCRs were further analysed by specific ORF or by position within an ORF. Breadth was defined as annotated unique rearrangements over total unique productive rearrangements; depth was the summed frequency of those rearrangements. Two-sided Wilcoxon rank-sum tests were used to compare TCR breadth between groups. Imported from immuneACCESS, the table was reduced by TCRdb to in-frame sequences with V and J called. These copies leave out some clones; in studies compared against another copy, an unresolved V gene accounts for under half, and the cause of the remainder is not known. D and trimming come from the DNA, and the V and J calls and clone size come from that table. Present in this sample are around 300,000 clones, 88% of which were seen just once. The ten top clones hold 5.5% to 7% of the sample.

A note on this clone: Its antigen is unknown. This may be a read error, as it is one base from a much larger clone.

Specimen: peripheral blood, collected in a trial of Ad26.COV2.S vaccine versus placebo. The rearranged segments are TRBV27 and TRBJ1-1; too little of a D gene remains to name it. The source of this sequence is a person aged 18-60 years who received the Ad26.COV2.S COVID-19 vaccine or a placebo. CDR3 region: CASSLFMNTEAFF. The nucleotides are TGTGCCAGCAGTTTATTTATGAACACTGAAGCTTTCTTT.